Following are 25 T cell receptor beta chains from one sample sequenced in a study of beta chain features in type 1 diabetes. Expressed TCRB transcripts got sequenced, as all isolated RNA was reverse transcribed. Assay used: immunoSEQ multiplex PCR; TCRdb lists only in-frame clones, some missing. The sample includes under 150,000 clones, about 51% seen only once; the top ten take roughly 0.4%. The sequenced sample was Tregs from blood. These receptors all stem from a man younger than 30 in good health.

This rearrangement joins TRBV9 to TRBJ2-7, with 9 bases fitting TRBD2. This CDR3 contains 17 residues. Germline CDR1 reads SGDLS; CDR2 reads YYNGEE. Unmatched junction bases numbered 15, after V lost 4 bases and J lost 4 bases. CDR3 region: CASSPTGASGTVYEQYF. The CDR3 DNA is TGTGCCAGCAGCCCCACGGGGGCTAGCGGGACCGTTTACGAGCAGTACTTC.

The chain links TRBV5-1 to TRBJ2-1; possibly TRBD2 for D (5 bases). Trimming took off 0 bases at V and 0 bases at J, with 16 bases between the two ends. Germline V CDR1 and CDR2: SGHRS, YFSETQ. This CDR3 has 18 amino acids. CDR3 loop: CASSLALLADVSYNEQFF. CDR3 bases: TGCGCCAGCAGCTTGGCCCTTCTAGCTGATGTCTCCTACAATGAGCAGTTCTTC.

The rearrangement joins TRBV6-5 to TRBJ1-5, with D maybe TRBD1 (5 bases). The CDR3 runs 16 residues. V was trimmed by 0 bases and J by 9 bases, leaving 18 bases between them. Germline CDR1 MNHEY, CDR2 SVGAGI. The CDR3 DNA follows: TGTGCCAGCAGTTACTCCTTAGGCAGGGTTGATCGGCCCCAGCATTTT. It codes for CASSYSLGRVDRPQHF.

The J gene is TRBJ1-5, the V gene TRBV2; D not resolved. The germline CDR1 and CDR2 sequences are SNHLY and FYNNEI. Trimming took off 7 bases at V and 1 base at J, with 8 bases between the two ends. This CDR3 spans 13 amino acids. The CDR3 sequence: CASTFRSNQPQHF. The CDR3 DNA reads TGTGCCAGCACGTTCAGGAGCAATCAGCCCCAGCATTTT.

The rearrangement joins TRBV28 to TRBJ1-1; TRBD1 is a possible D gene (5 bases). The CDR3 length is 20 residues. The V end was cut by 6 bases, the J end by 4 bases, with 33 bases between. The germline V gene has CDR1 MDHEN and CDR2 SYDVKM. In DNA, the CDR3 is TGTGCCAGCAGCACTACACCAACGAAGGACACGGGGGTGTATGGCACTGAAGCTTTCTTT. This codes for CASSTTPTKDTGVYGTEAFF.

This rearrangement joins TRBV5-1 to TRBJ1-6; D might be TRBD1 (5 bases). Germline V CDR1 and CDR2: SGHRS, YFSETQ. The CDR3 contains 16 residues. The V and J ends lost 0 bases and 0 bases respectively, with 7 bases between them. CDR3 nucleotides: TGCGCCAGCAGCTTGGACAGGAGCTCCTATAATTCACCCCTCCACTTT. It specifies CASSLDRSSYNSPLHF.

This clone was seen only a few times. This chain links TRBV7-2 with TRBJ2-1, with D perhaps matching TRBD2 (5 bases). CDR3 length: 15 residues. V shed 2 bases and J shed 13 bases, with 21 bases lying between them. Germline V gives CDR1 SGHTA, CDR2 FQGNSA. CDR3 DNA: TGTGCCAGCAGCTTACTTATCAAATTACCTAGCAGTCAGTTCTTC. It translates to CASSLLIKLPSSQFF.

The rearrangement links TRBV19 to TRBJ1-2, with TRBD1 identical over 7 bases. Losses at the gene ends were 7 bases for V and 3 bases for J; bases not matched to a gene: 8. The CDR3 runs to 14 residues. The germline V gene encodes CDR1 LNHDA and CDR2 SQIVND (reference sequence). CDR3 loop: CASNRGAIDYGYTF. DNA for the CDR3: TGTGCCAGTAACAGGGGCGCTATTGACTATGGCTACACCTTC.

Only one count was recorded for this clone. The chain recombines TRBV6-1 with TRBJ1-2; 7 bases are a match to TRBD1. V trimming: 1 base; J trimming: 7 bases; junction bases outside the gene matches: 6. The germline V gene has CDR1 MNHNS and CDR2 SASEGT. The length of the CDR3 is 14 residues. The CDR3 nucleotides read TGTGCCAGCAGTGAAGGAGGGGGCGCGAGTGGCTACACCTTC. Its protein is CASSEGGGASGYTF.

The chain carries TRBV6-5 and TRBJ1-1; 10 bases are shared with TRBD1. The trim removed 6 bases at V and 0 bases at J, leaving 4 bases unmatched. CDR1 and CDR2 from the germline V gene are MNHEY and SVGAGI. The length of the CDR3 is 15 residues. CDR3 DNA: TGTGCCAGCAGGAGACAGGGGGCCTTGAACACTGAAGCTTTCTTT. This encodes CASRRQGALNTEAFF.

V usage is TRBV5-1 and J usage is TRBJ1-2; tentative D call: TRBD1 (6 bases). Trimming stripped 5 bases from V and 4 bases from J, with 12 bases between. The CDR3 is 13 amino acids. CDR1 and CDR2 from the germline V gene are SGHRS and YFSETQ. CDR3 residues: CASRRDTSYGYTF. The CDR3 DNA reads as TGCGCCAGCAGACGGGACACCTCCTATGGCTACACCTTC.

This chain links TRBV5-1 with TRBJ2-3; the match to TRBD2 covers 13 bases. The CDR3 consists of 17 residues. Trimming at V came to 5 bases and at J to 4 bases, leaving 10 bases not matched to a gene. Germline assignment: CDR1 SGHRS and CDR2 YFSETQ. The CDR3, as DNA: TGCGCCAGCAGTTTTCACCAAGGACTAGCGGGAGCAGATACGCAGTATTTT. It encodes CASSFHQGLAGADTQYF.

This chain uses TRBV7-2 with TRBJ2-7; D is unclear. This CDR3 spans 12 amino acids. Germline CDR1 reads SGHTA; CDR2 reads FQGNSA. Trimming removed 6 bases at V and 3 bases at J, with 9 bases between. CDR3 bases: TGTGCCAGCAGACAGTCAGTCTACGAGCAGTACTTC. Protein: CASRQSVYEQYF. The full variable domain, completed using reference TRBV7-2 and TRBJ2-7, is GAGVSQSPSNKVTEKGKDVELRCDPISGHTALYWYRQSLGQGLEFLIYFQGNSAPDKSGLPSDRFSAERTGGSVSTLTIQRTQQEDSAVYLCASRQSVYEQYFGPGTRLTVT.

V is TRBV9 and J is TRBJ2-1, with 9 bases identical to TRBD2. The germline gives CDR1 SGDLS, CDR2 YYNGEE. This CDR3 has 16 residues. J gave up 8 bases and V 1 base, and 10 bases lay outside the gene matches. The CDR3 is CASSVRLGGRGDEQFF. CDR3 DNA sequence: TGTGCCAGCAGCGTAAGGTTAGGCGGGAGGGGGGATGAGCAGTTCTTC.

The CDR3 DNA is TGTGCTAGTGGTCCATACGGGAGAGAAGCTTTCTTT. Translating it yields CASGPYGREAFF. This chain joins TRBV12-5 and TRBJ1-1; unclear D gene. V was pared by 5 bases and J by 8 bases, with 12 bases between. Germline V lookup: CDR1 LGHNT, CDR2 FRNRAP. The CDR3 is 12 residues long. The variable domain in full, completed from reference TRBV12-5 and TRBJ1-1, reads DARVTQTPRHKVTEMGQEVTMRCQPILGHNTVFWYRQTMMQGLELLAYFRNRAPLDDSGMPKDRFSAEMPDATLATLKIQPSEPRDSAVYFCASGPYGREAFFGQGTRLTVV.

The V and J genes are TRBV29-1 and TRBJ2-7, with 9 bases lining up with TRBD1. Germline V gives CDR1 SQVTM, CDR2 ANQGSEA. This CDR3 comprises 15 residues. V was clipped by 1 base and J by 5 bases; unmatched bases: 9. CDR3 coding DNA: TGCAGCGTTGAAGCTCGTGACAGGGGGTCTCACGAGCAGTACTTC. Translated: CSVEARDRGSHEQYF.

This sequence joins TRBV4-3 and TRBJ2-3, with 8 bases lining up with TRBD2. The length of the CDR3 is 16 residues. Germline CDR1 and CDR2: LGHNA and YSLEER. V gave up 4 bases and J gave up 2 bases; unmatched junction bases: 8. The CDR3 DNA follows: TGCGCCAGCAGCCCAACCGGACTAGCCGACACAGATACGCAGTATTTT. Protein: CASSPTGLADTDTQYF.

This clone was observed a few times. This chain uses TRBV25-1 with TRBJ2-6; TRBD1 agrees at 9 bases. The germline gives CDR1 MGHDK, CDR2 SYGVNS. This CDR3 has 17 residues. J was trimmed by 2 bases and V by 7 bases; bases with no gene match: 9. In nucleotides, the CDR3 is TGTGCCAGCACCCCCGGGACAGGGATTGCTGGGGCCAACGTCCTGACTTTC. Amino acids: CASTPGTGIAGANVLTF.

This chain uses TRBV5-4 with TRBJ1-2; D remains unclear. Germline V gene lookup returns CDR1 SGHNT and CDR2 YYREEE (reference sequence). This CDR3 contains 14 residues. Trimming cost V 5 bases and J 0 bases, with 11 bases left between them. CDR3 coding DNA: TGTGCCAGCAGGGGCAGAGAAGCTAACTATGGCTACACCTTC. Encoded protein: CASRGREANYGYTF.

This clone turned up a few times. The CDR3 reads CASSVGRGIETQYF. The CDR3 nucleotides read TGTGCCAGCAGCGTCGGCAGGGGAATAGAGACCCAGTACTTC. The chain joins TRBV11-2 to TRBJ2-5; a weak D match, TRBD1 (6 bases). The V end was cut by 5 bases, the J end by 4 bases, with 14 bases between. CDR1 and CDR2 from the germline V gene are SGHAT and FQNNGV. The CDR3 has 14 residues.

This sequence joins TRBV7-2 and TRBJ1-5, with D perhaps matching TRBD1 (5 bases). V lost 1 base to trimming and J lost 6 bases, with 10 bases between them. The CDR3 is made up of 14 amino acids. Germline V CDR1 and CDR2: SGHTA, FQGNSA. CDR3 protein: CASSLGGQGQPQHF. The DNA of the CDR3 is TGTGCCAGCAGCTTAGGGGGCCAGGGTCAGCCCCAGCATTTT.

This clone came up a few times. The chain links TRBV7-2 to TRBJ2-1, with 8 bases lining up with TRBD2. This CDR3 comprises 15 residues. V trimming: 7 bases; J trimming: 5 bases; junction bases outside the gene matches: 10. Germline CDR1 SGHTA, CDR2 FQGNSA. The CDR3 DNA reads TGTGCCAGCAATCAACCCGGGAGGGCCCACAATGAGCAGTTCTTC. Protein: CASNQPGRAHNEQFF.

V gene TRBV19 combines with J gene TRBJ2-5; 8 bases are a match to TRBD1. The CDR3 sequence is 13 residues long. With V trimmed by 4 bases and J by 6 bases, 4 bases remained unmatched. The germline V gene has CDR1 LNHDA and CDR2 SQIVND (reference sequence). The CDR3 DNA follows: TGTGCCAGTAGTAAGGACAGGGAGAAGACCCAGTACTTC. Amino acid sequence: CASSKDREKTQYF.

The chain employs TRBV29-1 and TRBJ2-3, with 7 nucleotides matching TRBD2. V was clipped by 6 bases and J by 6 bases; unmatched bases: 15. CDR3 length: 15 amino acids. Germline lookup yields CDR1 SQVTM and CDR2 ANQGSEA. The CDR3 DNA reads as TGCAGCGTCGCAGGACACACGGGGGGTACGGATACGCAGTATTTT. Its protein product is CSVAGHTGGTDTQYF.

The CDR3 DNA sequence: TGCGCCAGCAGCTTCACCCGGACAGGGAATCTCTATGGCTACACCTTC. Its protein product is CASSFTRTGNLYGYTF. This chain joins TRBV5-1 and TRBJ1-2, with 8 bases identical to TRBD1. The J segment lost 4 bases and the V segment lost 2 bases, leaving 10 bases of the junction unmatched. This CDR3 has 16 amino acids. Per germline, CDR1 SGHRS and CDR2 YFSETQ.